These 29 T cell receptor beta chains were all obtained from the same sample, sequenced in a study of cytomegalovirus exposure and HLA in healthy donors. In the PCR, 60 Vbeta and 13 Jbeta primers were used. Assay used: immunoSEQ multiplex PCR; TCRdb lists only in-frame clones, some missing. The sample has about 88,000 clones. The sequenced sample was PBMCs. The receptors derive from a girl aged 10-17 years in good health and CMV-seropositive.

V is TRBV6-6 and J is TRBJ2-1, with D maybe TRBD2 (6 bases). The CDR3 is 13 amino acids. CDR1 and CDR2 (germline): MNHNY, SVGAGI (reference sequence). Trimming shortened V by 3 bases and J by 14 bases, and 17 bases separated the two germline ends. CDR3 coding DNA: TGTGCCAGCAGTTATGACCGGGGGAGTTCGAAGTTCTTC. This encodes CASSYDRGSSKFF.

V is TRBV5-6 and J is TRBJ1-1; possible D gene TRBD1, 5 bases. The CDR3 runs 14 residues. V lost 4 bases to trimming and J lost 0 bases, with 10 bases between them. The germline gives CDR1 SGHDT, CDR2 YYEEEE. The CDR3 is CASSVGALNTEAFF. The CDR3 DNA follows: TGTGCCAGCAGCGTAGGGGCCCTGAACACTGAAGCTTTCTTT.

The chain joins TRBV9 to TRBJ1-2, with D unresolved. V gave up 0 bases and J gave up 3 bases, with 12 bases separating them. Germline-derived CDR1 and CDR2 are SGDLS and YYNGEE. The CDR3 spans 15 residues. CDR3 in amino acids: CASSVGAQYDYGYTF. The CDR3 DNA is TGTGCCAGCAGCGTAGGGGCACAGTATGACTATGGCTACACCTTC.

The V and J genes are TRBV30 and TRBJ1-1; D might be TRBD1 (6 bases). Germline values: CDR1 GTSNPN, CDR2 SVGIG (reference sequence). Between the trimmed V and J ends, which lost 0 bases and 8 bases, there was a span of 13 bases. CDR3 length equals 13 residues. CDR3 sequence reads: CAWSVQLGAEAFF. The CDR3, as DNA: TGTGCCTGGAGTGTACAGCTGGGGGCAGAAGCTTTCTTT. The entire variable domain, with the rest obtained from reference TRBV30 and TRBJ1-1, is as follows: SQTIHQWPATLVQPVGSPLSLECTVEGTSNPNLYWYRQAAGRGLQLLFYSVGIGQISSEVPQNLSASRPQDRQFILSSKKLLLSDSGFYLCAWSVQLGAEAFFGQGTRLTVV.

Remarks on this clone: Other DNA sequences within the sample encode an identical CDR3. The chain has TRBV5-1 and TRBJ2-1; weak D call: TRBD2 (6 bases). The V gene lost 5 bases and the J gene lost 6 bases, with 18 bases spanning the gap. The CDR3 consists of 15 residues. The V gene's germline CDR1 is SGHRS and CDR2 YFSETQ. CDR3 residues: CASRLGGGEANEQFF. CDR3 bases: TGCGCCAGCAGACTTGGAGGCGGGGAGGCCAATGAGCAGTTCTTC.

The chain joins TRBV28 to TRBJ1-2; D might be TRBD1 (6 bases). Germline-derived CDR1 and CDR2 are MDHEN and SYDVKM. The V gene lost 2 bases and the J gene lost 5 bases, with 15 bases spanning the gap. The length of the CDR3 is 15 residues. For the CDR3, the DNA is TGTGCCAGCAGTTTAGGTACAGGGTTGGGGTATGGCTACACCTTC. Its protein product is CASSLGTGLGYGYTF.

V and J are TRBV7-9 and TRBJ2-1; 7 nucleotides agree with TRBD1. Unmatched junction bases numbered 20, after V lost 5 bases and J lost 7 bases. The germline gives CDR1 SEHNR, CDR2 FQNEAQ (reference sequence). The CDR3 loop spans 18 amino acids. The CDR3 nucleotides read TGTGCCAGCAGCCGACCGGCCTTGGGGCAGGGGGAAAGAAATGAGCAGTTCTTC. As protein: CASSRPALGQGERNEQFF.

V is TRBV19 and J is TRBJ2-1; the match to TRBD2 covers 10 bases. Germline-derived CDR1 and CDR2 are LNHDA and SQIVND (reference sequence). V was clipped by 3 bases and J by 9 bases; unmatched bases: 8. CDR3 length equals 15 residues. CDR3 in DNA: TGTGCCAGTAGTATTCCCAGCGGGGGGGCACTTGAGCAGTTCTTC. It is translated as CASSIPSGGALEQFF.

The J gene is TRBJ2-5, the V gene TRBV28; 9 bases fit TRBD1. The CDR3 loop spans 16 amino acids. J was trimmed by 5 bases and V by 5 bases; bases with no gene match: 12. Per the germline V gene, CDR1 is MDHEN and CDR2 is SYDVKM. For the CDR3, the DNA is TGTGCCAGCAGTCGACAGGGGGACTACGCAGGCGAGACCCAGTACTTC. Translation gives CASSRQGDYAGETQYF.

V and J are TRBV28 and TRBJ1-3; D gene ambiguous. Germline V CDR1 and CDR2: MDHEN, SYDVKM. The CDR3 contains 14 residues. The V end was cut by 5 bases, the J end by 0 bases, with 8 bases between. The CDR3 coding sequence is TGTGCCAGCAGTGCCCGGGACTCTGGAAACACCATATATTTT. It specifies CASSARDSGNTIYF.

CDR3: CATRGTEAFF. The CDR3 nucleotides are TGTGCCACCCGAGGGACTGAAGCTTTCTTT. The rearrangement joins TRBV7-9 to TRBJ1-1; D uncertain. CDR3 size: 10 residues. With 10 bases removed from V and 5 bases from J, the gap between germline ends came to 8 bases. Per the germline V gene, CDR1 is SEHNR and CDR2 is FQNEAQ (reference sequence).

The chain is built from TRBV6-1 and TRBJ1-2, with 8 bases fitting TRBD1. Trimming cost V 8 bases and J 4 bases; bases outside gene matches: 6. The V gene's germline CDR1 is MNHNS and CDR2 SASEGT. This CDR3 region has 13 residues. The DNA for the CDR3 is TGTGCCAGCGAGGGACAGGTGACCTATGGCTACACCTTC. The encoded protein is CASEGQVTYGYTF.

The rearrangement joins TRBV14 to TRBJ1-6; D unresolved. The CDR3 consists of 16 residues. CDR1 is SGHDN, CDR2 FVKESK, per germline. V dropped 5 bases and J dropped 7 bases, with 18 bases sitting between them. CDR3 in DNA: TGTGCCAGCAGCTCAATAATGGGAGGGAGCAATTCACCCCTCCACTTT. Translation: CASSSIMGGSNSPLHF.

This sequence joins TRBV4-2 and TRBJ1-5, with 8 bases fitting TRBD1. V trimming: 1 base; J trimming: 7 bases; junction bases outside the gene matches: 3. Germline CDR1 reads LGHNA; CDR2 reads YNFKEQ. This CDR3 comprises 14 residues. CDR3 amino acids: CASSQGQGAQPQHF. CDR3 bases: TGTGCCAGCAGCCAAGGCCAGGGGGCGCAGCCCCAGCATTTT.

This chain joins TRBV9 and TRBJ2-1; 8 bases fit TRBD1. With V trimmed by 3 bases and J by 8 bases, 13 bases remained unmatched. The CDR3 runs to 16 residues. Looked up from germline, CDR1 is SGDLS and CDR2 is YYNGEE. As DNA, the CDR3 is TGTGCCAGCAGCGCCCAGCAGGGGGCTCTCGGGGATGAGCAGTTCTTC. It is translated as CASSAQQGALGDEQFF.

The J gene is TRBJ2-7, the V gene TRBV7-8; the D gene is possibly TRBD2 (6 bases). The germline CDR1 and CDR2 sequences are SGHVS and FQNEAQ. This CDR3 contains 14 residues. The V end was cut by 0 bases, the J end by 4 bases, with 10 bases between. The DNA for the CDR3 is TGTGCCAGCAGCTTAGCGGGGACTGGGTACGAGCAGTACGTC. Protein sequence: CASSLAGTGYEQYV.

This chain connects TRBV19 to TRBJ2-7; D remains unclear. Deletions cut 10 bases from V and 0 bases from J, with 16 bases between. This CDR3 comprises 14 residues. In germline, CDR1 is LNHDA, CDR2 SQIVND (reference sequence). The CDR3 nucleotides read TGTGCCACCGCCGAGCCTCCTGACTCCTACGAGCAGTACTTC. Its translation: CATAEPPDSYEQYF.

This chain links TRBV6-5 with TRBJ1-2; the D gene is possibly TRBD1 (6 bases). V lost 5 bases and J 8 bases, leaving 15 bases between the germline ends. CDR1 MNHEY and CDR2 SVGAGI come from the germline V gene. The CDR3 totals 13 residues. The CDR3 spells CASSQRPGGGYTF. As DNA, the CDR3 is TGTGCCAGCAGTCAGAGGCCGGGGGGCGGCTACACCTTC.

The chain carries TRBV14 and TRBJ1-1; 9 bases line up with TRBD1. In germline, CDR1 is SGHDN, CDR2 FVKESK. This CDR3 comprises 14 residues. The ends lost 1 base at V and 10 bases at J; junction bases unmatched: 7. CDR3 in amino acids: CASSQVGTGNGAFF. The CDR3 nucleotides read TGTGCCAGCAGCCAAGTAGGGACAGGGAATGGAGCTTTCTTT.

This sequence joins TRBV28 and TRBJ1-6; D is perhaps TRBD1 (5 bases). The CDR3 contains 15 residues. Between the trimmed V and J ends, which lost 4 bases and 5 bases, there was a span of 12 bases. In germline, CDR1 is MDHEN, CDR2 SYDVKM. The CDR3 DNA reads as TGTGCCAGCAGTTGGGCCGCAGGGAATAATTCACCCCTCCACTTT. This encodes CASSWAAGNNSPLHF.

This chain links TRBV6-5 with TRBJ1-1; 7 bases agree with TRBD1. The CDR3 has 13 residues. In germline, CDR1 is MNHEY, CDR2 SVGAGI. Germline trimming cut 5 bases from V and 7 bases from J; bases unmatched to any gene: 7. Here the CDR3 reads CASSRQGRGEAFF. CDR3 coding DNA: TGTGCCAGCAGTCGACAGGGAAGAGGTGAAGCTTTCTTT.

The chain has TRBV5-6 and TRBJ2-7; D unclear. Germline CDR1 and CDR2: SGHDT and YYEEEE. The CDR3 is 16 amino acids. The V gene lost 0 bases and the J gene lost 0 bases, with 13 bases spanning the gap. This CDR3 reads CASSLGWGQDSYEQYV. CDR3 nucleotide sequence: TGTGCCAGCAGCTTGGGGTGGGGTCAGGACTCCTACGAGCAGTACGTC.

This chain uses TRBV7-9 with TRBJ2-1, with D perhaps TRBD1 (5 bases). Trimming shortened V by 5 bases and J by 8 bases, and 7 bases separated the two germline ends. Germline V lookup: CDR1 SEHNR, CDR2 FQNEAQ (reference sequence). This CDR3 region has 11 residues. The CDR3 DNA sequence: TGTGCCAGCAGCCAGACAGATGAGCAGTTCTTC. Amino acid sequence: CASSQTDEQFF.

Here the CDR3 reads CASSQQGQNTEAFF. The CDR3 DNA reads TGCGCCAGCAGTCAACAGGGACAGAACACTGAAGCTTTCTTT. The rearrangement links TRBV4-1 to TRBJ1-1; TRBD1 is a possible D gene (6 bases). Germline lookup yields CDR1 MGHRA and CDR2 YSYEKL. The CDR3 sequence is 14 residues long. V lost 6 bases, J lost 1 base, and 12 bases lay in between.

This chain joins TRBV4-2 and TRBJ2-3, with TRBD2 as a possible D gene (5 bases). CDR1 is LGHNA and CDR2 is YNFKEQ in the germline V gene. This CDR3 has 18 residues. The V and J ends lost 0 bases and 2 bases respectively, with 18 bases between them. The CDR3: CASSQDSSRGSTTDTQYF. The CDR3 nucleotides are TGTGCCAGCAGCCAAGATTCTAGCAGAGGGTCTACCACAGATACGCAGTATTTT.

The chain couples TRBV7-9 to TRBJ1-2, with D possibly matching TRBD1 (5 bases). V lost 5 bases, J lost 3 bases, and 13 bases lay in between. The germline V gene has CDR1 SEHNR and CDR2 FQNEAQ (reference sequence). The CDR3 has 14 amino acids. The CDR3 sequence is CASSPSGGDYGYTF. CDR3 sequence (DNA): TGTGCCAGCAGCCCGAGCGGAGGGGACTATGGCTACACCTTC.

The chain carries TRBV4-2 and TRBJ2-1, with a weak D call TRBD1 (6 bases). This CDR3 has 12 amino acids. V lost 3 bases to trimming and J lost 11 bases, with 11 bases between them. Germline-derived CDR1 and CDR2 are LGHNA and YNFKEQ. CDR3 in amino acids: CASSHLTGKQFF. The CDR3 bases are TGTGCCAGCAGCCACCTGACAGGAAAGCAGTTCTTC.

The V gene is TRBV18, the J gene TRBJ1-3; 8 bases are a match to TRBD1. CDR3 size: 16 residues. The germline V gene has CDR1 KGHSH and CDR2 LQKENI. V shed 0 bases, J shed 4 bases, and the junction held 5 bases outside the gene matches. The CDR3 DNA is TGTGCCAGCTCACCACCGTCAGGGGGCATCGGAAACACCATATATTTT. Translated, it gives CASSPPSGGIGNTIYF.

The gene calls are TRBV5-1 and TRBJ2-1, with a weak D call TRBD2 (5 bases). Germline V CDR1 and CDR2: SGHRS, YFSETQ. CDR3 length: 14 residues. The V and J ends lost 1 base and 5 bases respectively, with 10 bases between them. CDR3 sequence (DNA): TGCGCCAGCAGCTTGCGGGGTGGGAACAATGAGCAGTTCTTC. It translates to CASSLRGGNNEQFF.